The entry below describes one T cell receptor beta chain. Researchers sorted participants into cohorts using their self-reported clinical history. The data were obtained in a study of blood T cell repertoires in COVID-19. Study at large: PBMCs, B-cell-depleted T cells, or T cells were the source of the cDNA or gDNA that made up the material.

As handled by the study authors: Using reference gene primer amplification, nucleated cell counts were estimated. The data were produced by immunoSEQ multiplex PCR, yet TCRdb's version contains in-frame clones alone and is incomplete. V, J and clone size reflect that table, while D and trimming were determined from the DNA. This repertoire shows roughly 400,000 clones, roughly 84% found once; its top ten account for roughly 1.4%. Germline loops: CDR1 SGHAT, CDR2 FQNNGV. V lost 11 bases and J 8 bases, leaving 13 bases between the germline ends. The CDR3 totals 12 residues. This receptor was taken from a woman aged 18-29 years who had been exposed to COVID-19. This chain uses TRBV11-2 with TRBJ1-6, with unresolved D. The sample was PBMCs or T cells enriched from blood (not recorded which). The CDR3 sequence: CASSPADSPLHF. The CDR3 DNA follows: TGTGCCTCCTCCCCCGCGGATTCACCCCTCCACTTT.